The 19 T cell receptor beta chains reported below all come from one sample, sequenced in a study of cytomegalovirus exposure and HLA in healthy donors (dated by TCRdb to 2016 to 2017). The library was prepared using the immunoSEQ multiplex PCR assay. A mixture of 60 forward primers for TCR Vbeta segments and 13 reverse primers for TCR Jbeta segments was used in the multiplex PCR. TCRdb re-hosts the immuneACCESS table, in-frame sequences only. Its copies lack some clones; in the studies checked, an unresolved V gene accounts for under half of them, and the cause for the rest is not known. For this sample there are about 180,000 clones; about two thirds appear just once. The ten biggest clones cover over 2% of the sample. Sequenced input: PBMCs. Receptor source: a human donor in good health.

The gene calls are TRBV20-1 and TRBJ1-2, with D unclear. Germline values: CDR1 DFQATT, CDR2 SNEGSKA (reference sequence). The CDR3 spans 11 residues. The CDR3 region has the DNA TGCAGCGCGAGCACTAACTATGGCTACACCTTC. It codes for CSASTNYGYTF.

This clone has just a few counts. V is TRBV10-3 and J is TRBJ2-3; 10 bases map to TRBD1. CDR1 and CDR2 from the germline V gene are ENHRY and SYGVKD. V gave up 7 bases and J gave up 5 bases; unmatched junction bases: 6. CDR3 length: 14 amino acids. The CDR3: CAITGTGEVDTQYF. DNA for the CDR3: TGTGCCATCACTGGGACAGGGGAAGTAGATACGCAGTATTTT.

The chain has TRBV19 and TRBJ1-6; 8 bases fit TRBD1. V trimming: 4 bases; J trimming: 5 bases; junction bases outside the gene matches: 4. Germline V gene lookup returns CDR1 LNHDA and CDR2 SQIVND (reference sequence). The CDR3 totals 15 residues. The CDR3 bases are TGTGCCAGTAGTACAGGGGGCGGCCATAATTCACCCCTCCACTTT. Translated: CASSTGGGHNSPLHF. The full variable domain, completed using reference TRBV19 and TRBJ1-6, is DGGITQSPKYLFRKEGQNVTLSCEQNLNHDAMYWYRQDPGQGLRLIYYSQIVNDFQKGDIAEGYSVSREKKESFPLTVTSAQKNPTAFYLCASSTGGGHNSPLHFGNGTRLTVT.

This clone was detected a few times. CDR3 sequence: CASSPDTDNEQFF. CDR3 nucleotides: TGTGCCAGCAGTCCCGACACGGACAATGAGCAGTTCTTC. The V and J genes are TRBV6-5 and TRBJ2-1; D gene uncertain. Trimming pared 5 bases from V and 5 bases from J, leaving 10 bases between. In germline, CDR1 is MNHEY, CDR2 SVGAGI. CDR3 length: 13 amino acids.

This chain joins TRBV6-6 and TRBJ2-3; no clear D gene. Germline CDR1 reads MNHNY; CDR2 reads SVGAGI (reference sequence). The CDR3 length is 11 residues. V was pared by 7 bases and J by 5 bases, with 7 bases between. CDR3: CASTEQDTQYF. CDR3 sequence (DNA): TGTGCCAGCACCGAGCAAGATACGCAGTATTTT.

The table lists this clone with a count of one. V usage is TRBV6-5 and J usage is TRBJ2-5; 10 positions match TRBD2. The J call is doubtful: the DNA matches TRBJ2-7 better. CDR1 MNHEY and CDR2 SVGAGI come from the germline V gene. The CDR3 sequence is 14 residues long. CDR3 region: CASRELAGSYEQYF. CDR3 bases: TGTGCCAGCAGGGAACTAGCGGGGAGTTACGAGCAGTACTTC.

This chain joins TRBV19 and TRBJ2-2; D is perhaps TRBD1 (8 bases). The CDR3 runs to 18 residues. V was pared by 7 bases and J by 1 base, with 22 bases between. From germline, CDR1 is LNHDA and CDR2 SQIVND (reference sequence). The CDR3 bases are TGTGCCAGTACTTACCGACCCGGGGGGACAGGGAACACCGGGGAGCTGTTTTTT. It codes for CASTYRPGGTGNTGELFF.

The chain couples TRBV9 to TRBJ1-2, with unresolved D. The CDR3 has 14 residues. V was shortened by 4 bases and J by 6 bases, with 16 bases between the two germline ends. Looked up from germline, CDR1 is SGDLS and CDR2 is YYNGEE. In DNA, the CDR3 is TGTGCCAGCAGCCCCCGACATCAAGTCCATGGCTACACCTTC. Translation: CASSPRHQVHGYTF. Based on the CDR3 plus reference TRBV9 and TRBJ1-2, the full variable domain is DSGVTQTPKHLITATGQRVTLRCSPRSGDLSVYWYQQSLDQGLQFLIQYYNGEERAKGNILERFSAQQFPDLHSELNLSSLELGDSALYFCASSPRHQVHGYTFGSGTRLTVV.

The rearrangement joins TRBV19 to TRBJ2-5, with 9 bases aligning to TRBD2. CDR1 is LNHDA and CDR2 is SQIVND in the germline V gene (reference sequence). The CDR3 is made up of 18 amino acids. The junction had 11 bases not matched to a gene; V was cut back by 0 bases and J by 3 bases. The CDR3 nucleotides read TGTGCCAGTAGTATAGAGGCTAGCGGGGTAGGTCAAGAAGAGACCCAGTACTTC. Translated, it gives CASSIEASGVGQEETQYF.

The chain is built from TRBV4-2 and TRBJ1-1, with D maybe TRBD1 (5 bases). The germline CDR1 and CDR2 sequences are LGHNA and YNFKEQ. The CDR3 is made up of 16 amino acids. The ends were cut back, 0 bases at V and 4 bases at J, with 15 bases in the middle. CDR3 nucleotide sequence: TGTGCCAGCAGCCAAGATTGGGGGGTTCTGAGCACTGAAGCTTTCTTT. This codes for CASSQDWGVLSTEAFF.

The V and J genes are TRBV30 and TRBJ2-5; D not resolved. The CDR3 loop spans 13 amino acids. CDR1 and CDR2 from the germline V gene are GTSNPN and SVGIG (reference sequence). V lost 0 bases and J 2 bases, leaving 7 bases between the germline ends. The CDR3 sequence: CAWSVRSQETQYF. CDR3 coding DNA: TGTGCCTGGAGTGTGCGATCGCAAGAGACCCAGTACTTC.

This sequence joins TRBV10-1 and TRBJ2-6, with a tentative D call TRBD1 (6 bases). Germline V gene lookup returns CDR1 WNHNN and CDR2 SYGVQD (reference sequence). Between the trimmed V and J ends, which lost 2 bases and 9 bases, there was a span of 14 bases. The CDR3 runs to 15 residues. The DNA for the CDR3 is TGCGCCAGCAGTGAGGGGACAACCCAAAACAACGTCCTGACTTTC. Translated: CASSEGTTQNNVLTF.

The V gene is TRBV5-4, the J gene TRBJ2-5; 10 bases match TRBD1. The CDR3 spans 14 residues. The germline gives CDR1 SGHNT, CDR2 YYREEE (reference sequence). After removal of 6 bases from V and 3 bases from J, the junction contained 5 bases not matched to a gene. DNA of the CDR3: TGTGCCAGCATCGACAGGGGGCGCGAAGAGACCCAGTACTTC. Protein sequence: CASIDRGREETQYF.

CDR3 in DNA: TGTGCCAGCAGCCCTTTTGGGGCGGGGGACACCTACGAGCAGTACTTC. Translated, it gives CASSPFGAGDTYEQYF. V usage is TRBV2 and J usage is TRBJ2-7, with D maybe TRBD2 (7 bases). V was cut by 6 bases and J by 2 bases, with 20 bases left in between. Per germline, CDR1 SNHLY and CDR2 FYNNEI. The CDR3 runs to 16 residues.

This clone has a handful of counts. The V and J genes are TRBV4-1 and TRBJ1-1, with D possibly matching TRBD1 (5 bases). The CDR3 length is 15 residues. Germline CDR1 reads MGHRA; CDR2 reads YSYEKL. Trimming cost V 4 bases and J 5 bases, with 17 bases left between them. CDR3 sequence: CASSPIGQGETEAFF. CDR3 nucleotide sequence: TGCGCCAGCAGCCCCATAGGCCAGGGCGAAACTGAAGCTTTCTTT.

This clone was seen a few times. The V gene is TRBV19, the J gene TRBJ1-2; 7 bases align to TRBD1. V lost 5 bases to trimming and J lost 8 bases; unmatched junction nucleotides: 11. The CDR3 extends over 14 amino acids. Germline lookup yields CDR1 LNHDA and CDR2 SQIVND (reference sequence). Written as DNA, the CDR3 is TGTGCCAGTAGTTCCATAGACAGGGCGGGCGGCTACACCTTC. Protein sequence: CASSSIDRAGGYTF. Together with reference TRBV19 and TRBJ1-2, the CDR3 gives the full variable domain: DGGITQSPKYLFRKEGQNVTLSCEQNLNHDAMYWYRQDPGQGLRLIYYSQIVNDFQKGDIAEGYSVSREKKESFPLTVTSAQKNPTAFYLCASSSIDRAGGYTFGSGTRLTVV.

This clone is a singleton in its sample. This chain joins TRBV4-1 and TRBJ1-5, with TRBD1 as a possible D gene (5 bases). Germline V gene sequence: CDR1 MGHRA, CDR2 YSYEKL. The CDR3 consists of 14 residues. V was trimmed by 0 bases and J by 6 bases, leaving 9 bases between them. The chain's CDR3 is CASSQDDRAQPQHF. CDR3 sequence (DNA): TGCGCCAGCAGCCAAGATGACAGAGCTCAGCCCCAGCATTTT.

The chain couples TRBV7-9 to TRBJ2-5, with D perhaps TRBD2 (6 bases). The CDR3 extends over 16 amino acids. The V and J ends lost 3 bases and 5 bases respectively, with 19 bases between them. CDR1 SEHNR and CDR2 FQNEAQ come from the germline V gene (reference sequence). CDR3 DNA: TGTGCCAGCAGCTTGGAGGGCACGGGCGCAGCGGAGACCCAGTACTTC. Translation: CASSLEGTGAAETQYF.

There are a few counts of this clone. The genes are TRBV7-8 and TRBJ2-7; 8 bases match TRBD1. Germline V gives CDR1 SGHVS, CDR2 FQNEAQ. After removal of 5 bases from V and 5 bases from J, the junction contained 8 bases not matched to a gene. The length of the CDR3 is 14 residues. The CDR3 loop is CASSRTGGVHEQYF. CDR3 DNA sequence: TGTGCCAGCAGCCGTACAGGGGGTGTCCACGAGCAGTACTTC.